This T cell receptor (beta chain) was documented in a study of blood T cell repertoires in COVID-19. Overall study: Acute-phase and convalescent COVID-19 samples originated in the United States, Italy and Spain.

J gave up 6 bases and V 1 base, and 6 bases lay outside the gene matches. This CDR3 is 15 amino acids long. Germline V gives CDR1 KGHSH, CDR2 LQKENI. TCRdb's table, derived via immunoSEQ multiplex PCR, lists solely in-frame clones and lacks some. The sample lists about 83,000 clones, around 88% occurring once. This receptor was identified in a man between 45 and 60 years old with active COVID-19. Sequences were obtained from peripheral blood. The chain links TRBV18 to TRBJ2-7, with 10 nucleotides matching TRBD1. The CDR3 region has the DNA TGTGCCAGCTCACCACATCAGACAGGGGGCCTCGAGCAGTACTTC. It is translated as CASSPHQTGGLEQYF.